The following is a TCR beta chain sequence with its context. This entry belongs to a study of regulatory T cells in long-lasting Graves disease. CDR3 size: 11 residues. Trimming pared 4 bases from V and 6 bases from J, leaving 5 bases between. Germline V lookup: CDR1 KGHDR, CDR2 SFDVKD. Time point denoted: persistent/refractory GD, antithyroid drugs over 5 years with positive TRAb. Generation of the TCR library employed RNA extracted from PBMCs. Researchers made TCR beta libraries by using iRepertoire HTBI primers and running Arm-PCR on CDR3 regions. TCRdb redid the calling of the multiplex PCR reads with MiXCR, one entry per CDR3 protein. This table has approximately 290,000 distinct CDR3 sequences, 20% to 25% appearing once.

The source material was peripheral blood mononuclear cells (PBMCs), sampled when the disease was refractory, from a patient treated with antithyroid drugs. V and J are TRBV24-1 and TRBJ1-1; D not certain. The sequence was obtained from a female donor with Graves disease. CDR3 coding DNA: TGTGCCACCAGTGAGTCCGCTGAAGCTTTCTTT. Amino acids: CATSESAEAFF.